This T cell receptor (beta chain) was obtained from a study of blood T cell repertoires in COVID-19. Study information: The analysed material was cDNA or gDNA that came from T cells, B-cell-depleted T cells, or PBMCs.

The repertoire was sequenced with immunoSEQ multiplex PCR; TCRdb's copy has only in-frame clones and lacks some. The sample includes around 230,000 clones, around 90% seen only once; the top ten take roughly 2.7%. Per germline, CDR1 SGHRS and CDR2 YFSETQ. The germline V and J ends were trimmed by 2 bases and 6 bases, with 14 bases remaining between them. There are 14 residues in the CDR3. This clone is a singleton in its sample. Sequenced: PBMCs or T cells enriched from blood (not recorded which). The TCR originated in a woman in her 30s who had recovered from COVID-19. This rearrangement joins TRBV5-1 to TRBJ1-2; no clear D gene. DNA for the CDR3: TGCGCCAGCAGCTTCTCCCGGGAGACCCATGGCTACACCTTC. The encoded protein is CASSFSRETHGYTF.